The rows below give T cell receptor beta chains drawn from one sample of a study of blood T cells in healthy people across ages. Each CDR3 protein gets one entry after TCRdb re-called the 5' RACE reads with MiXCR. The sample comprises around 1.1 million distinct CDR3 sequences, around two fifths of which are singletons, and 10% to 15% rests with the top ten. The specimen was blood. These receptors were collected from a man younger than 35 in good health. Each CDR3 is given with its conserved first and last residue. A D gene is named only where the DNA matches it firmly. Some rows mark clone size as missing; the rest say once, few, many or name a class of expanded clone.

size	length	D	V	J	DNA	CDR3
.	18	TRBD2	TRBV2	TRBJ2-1	TGTGCCAGCAGTGAATCGAGACTAGCGGGGGGGATAAACAATGAGCAGTTCTTC	CASSESRLAGGINNEQFF
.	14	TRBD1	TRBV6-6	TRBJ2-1	TGTGCCAGCAGTCCCGACAGGGTTTCTCACGAGCAGTTCTTC	CASSPDRVSHEQFF
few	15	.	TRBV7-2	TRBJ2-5	TGTGCCAGCAGCTTATTTTCGTCCGACCAAGAGACCCAGTACTTC	CASSLFSSDQETQYF
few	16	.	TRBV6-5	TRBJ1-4	TGTGCCAGCAGTTACGCCCTGGGGGTGTCAGAAGAAAAACTGTTTTTT	CASSYALGVSEEKLFF
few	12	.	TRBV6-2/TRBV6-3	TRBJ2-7	TGTGCCAGCAGTTACGCGGTCAACGAGCAGTACTTC	CASSYAVNEQYF
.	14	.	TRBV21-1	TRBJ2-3	TGTGCCAGCAGCAAAGAGGGCGGCACAGATACGCAGTATTTT	CASSKEGGTDTQYF
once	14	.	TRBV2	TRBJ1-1	TGTGCCAGCAGTATATACAGGGTGAACACTGAAGCTTTCTTT	CASSIYRVNTEAFF
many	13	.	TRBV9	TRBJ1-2	TGTGCCAGCAGCGTAGGGCAGGGCTATGGCTACACCTTC	CASSVGQGYGYTF
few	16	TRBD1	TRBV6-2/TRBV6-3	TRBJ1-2	TGTGCCAGCAGTTACTCCAGGACAGGGACAAACTATGGCTACACCTTC	CASSYSRTGTNYGYTF
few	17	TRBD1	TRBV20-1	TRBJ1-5	TGCAGTGCGACCATTCCGGGACAGGGGTCCTTCAATCAGCCCCAGCATTTT	CSATIPGQGSFNQPQHF
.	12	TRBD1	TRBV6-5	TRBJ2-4	TGTGCCAGCAGCCGGGACAGAAAGGAGCAGTACTTC	CASSRDRKEQYF
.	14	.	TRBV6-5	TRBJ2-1	TGTGCCAGCAGCCCACAACATGATTACAATGAGCAGTTCTTC	CASSPQHDYNEQFF
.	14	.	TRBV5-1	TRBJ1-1	TGCGCCAGCAGCAGCCGGGGGAGGATCACTGAAGCTTTCTTT	CASSSRGRITEAFF
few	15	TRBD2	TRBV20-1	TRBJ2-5	TGCAGTGCTAGAGAAGTTAGCGGGGTCGGGGAGACCCAGTACTTC	CSAREVSGVGETQYF
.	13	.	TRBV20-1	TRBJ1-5	TGCAGTGCTATGGCAGGAACTATACAGCCCCAGCATTTT	CSAMAGTIQPQHF
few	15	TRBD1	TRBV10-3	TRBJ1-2	TGTGCCGCCCGGGACAGGGCCCCCTCCATGATTGGCTACACCTTC	CAARDRAPSMIGYTF
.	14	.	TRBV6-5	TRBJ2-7	TGTGCCAGCAGTTATAAAGGGGGACGGTACGAGCAGTACTTC	CASSYKGGRYEQYF
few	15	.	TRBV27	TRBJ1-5	TGTGCCAGCAGTTTATCTGAACAGGGCAATCAGCCCCAGCATTTT	CASSLSEQGNQPQHF
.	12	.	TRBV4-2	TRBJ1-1	TGTGCCAGCAGCCAAGCCCTTACTGAAGCTTTCTTT	CASSQALTEAFF
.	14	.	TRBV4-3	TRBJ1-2	TGCGCCAGCAGCCGGGAGGGCCTCACGTCGGGCCACACCTTC	CASSREGLTSGHTF
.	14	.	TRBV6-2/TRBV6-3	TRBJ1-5	TGTGCCAGCGGAGGCCTCGTGCGCAATCAGCCCCAGCATTTT	CASGGLVRNQPQHF
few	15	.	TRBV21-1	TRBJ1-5	TGTGCCAGCACCAAGGGGACAGGGGACAATCAGCCCCAGCATTTT	CASTKGTGDNQPQHF
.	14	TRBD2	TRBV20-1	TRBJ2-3	TGCAGTGCTAGAGATGGAACTAGCGGGGATACGCAGTATTTT	CSARDGTSGDTQYF
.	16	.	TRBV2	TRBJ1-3	TGTGCCAGCAGGGGGGGATTCCTGAGCTCTGGAAACACCATATATTTT	CASRGGFLSSGNTIYF
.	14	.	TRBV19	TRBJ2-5	TGTGCCAGTAGACCCACAGGGTTACGAGAGACCCAGTACTTC	CASRPTGLRETQYF
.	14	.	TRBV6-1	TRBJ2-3	TGTGCCAGCAACAACTACCAGGGGATAGATACGCAGTATTTT	CASNNYQGIDTQYF
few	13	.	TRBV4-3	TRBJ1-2	TGCGCCAGCAGCCAAGATTTGCTATGGGGCTACACCTTC	CASSQDLLWGYTF
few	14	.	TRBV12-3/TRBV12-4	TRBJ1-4	TGTGCCAGCAGCCCGACAGGCCCAAGGGAAAAACTGTTTTTT	CASSPTGPREKLFF
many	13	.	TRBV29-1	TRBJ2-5	TGCAGCGTTGGTCTGGACTTCCAAGAGACCCAGTACTTC	CSVGLDFQETQYF
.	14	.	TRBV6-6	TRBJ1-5	TGTGCCAGCAGTGACACAGGGAGCAATCAGCCCCAGCATTTT	CASSDTGSNQPQHF
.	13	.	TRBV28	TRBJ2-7	TGTGCCAGCAGTTACCGGGGCCGCTACGAGCAGTACTTC	CASSYRGRYEQYF
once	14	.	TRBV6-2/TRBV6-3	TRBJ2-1	TGTGCCAGCGCCGGGTCTGAGGGACACAATGAGCAGTTCTTC	CASAGSEGHNEQFF
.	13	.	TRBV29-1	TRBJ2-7	TGCAGCGTTAGCGGAAGGCAGTCCTACGAGCAGTACTTC	CSVSGRQSYEQYF
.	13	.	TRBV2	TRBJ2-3	TGTGCCATCCCAAGAGGGAACACAGATACGCAGTATTTT	CAIPRGNTDTQYF
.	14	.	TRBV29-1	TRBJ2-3	TGCAGCGTTGGCCAGGGCAACACCGCAACGTTACAGTATTTT	CSVGQGNTATLQYF
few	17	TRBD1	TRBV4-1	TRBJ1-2	TGCGCCAGCAGCCAAGACCGCAGAGGACAGGGGGCAGGTAGCTACACCTTC	CASSQDRRGQGAGSYTF
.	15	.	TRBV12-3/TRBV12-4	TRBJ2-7	TGTGCCAGCAGTTCCTCAAGGGACCCTACTTACGAGCAGTACTTC	CASSSSRDPTYEQYF
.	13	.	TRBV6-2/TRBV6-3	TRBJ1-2	TGTGCCAGCAGTTACGTGGACAGCTATGGCTACACCTTC	CASSYVDSYGYTF
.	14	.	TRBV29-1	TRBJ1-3	TGCAGCGTTGCTGGCAGAACCTCTGGAAACACCATATATTTT	CSVAGRTSGNTIYF
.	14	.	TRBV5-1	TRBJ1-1	TGCGCCAGCAGCTTGGTAGCCACCAACACTGAAGCTTTCTTT	CASSLVATNTEAFF
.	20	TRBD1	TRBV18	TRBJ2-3	TGTGCCAGCTCAACCTCTCCGGGACAGGGGGCGTTAGGAGGCACAGATACGCAGTATTTT	CASSTSPGQGALGGTDTQYF
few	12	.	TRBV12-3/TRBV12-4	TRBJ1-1	TGTGCCAGCAGTTTAGGGTGGACTGAAGCTTTCTTT	CASSLGWTEAFF
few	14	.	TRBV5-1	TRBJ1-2	TGCGCCAGCAGCCCCCCCGGGACTTCCTATGGCTACACCTTC	CASSPPGTSYGYTF
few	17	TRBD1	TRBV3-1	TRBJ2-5	TGTGCCAGCAGCCCTGGCAGGGGGCAAGGTTACCAAGAGACCCAGTACTTC	CASSPGRGQGYQETQYF
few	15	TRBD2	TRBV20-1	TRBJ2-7	TGCAGTGCTAGACACGGACTAGCGGGGGGCTACGAGCAGTACTTC	CSARHGLAGGYEQYF
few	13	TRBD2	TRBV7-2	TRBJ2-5	TGTGCCAGCGGAGGATGGGGGGGGAATGAGCAGTACTTC	CASGGWGGNEQYF